This record looks at one TCR beta chain sequence and its context. As yet, its antigen is unknown. TCRdb's table, derived via immunoSEQ multiplex PCR, lists solely in-frame clones and lacks some. The profile covers approximately 52,000 clones, with over 80% appearing a single time and 2% to 3% taken by the ten largest. The V segment lost 4 bases and the J segment 4 bases; nucleotides outside the gene matches: 16. Germline CDR1 reads SGHRS; CDR2 reads YFSETQ. The CDR3 consists of 17 residues. This entry is derived from a study of T cell responses to AZD1222 COVID-19 vaccine. Study-wide findings and caveats: At baseline, just a handful of AZD1222 recipients tested seropositive. Clonal diversity was possibly underestimated, and the donors were mostly white British, with more females.

The sequence was collected from an adult who received the AZD1222 COVID-19 vaccine. The source material was peripheral blood, sampled 28 days after the second AZD1222 dose. This chain uses TRBV5-1 with TRBJ2-5, with 7 positions matching TRBD2. The chain's CDR3 is CASSRGGSAGDGETQYF. As DNA, the CDR3 is TGCGCCAGCAGCCGGGGAGGGTCGGCGGGAGATGGAGAGACCCAGTACTTC.